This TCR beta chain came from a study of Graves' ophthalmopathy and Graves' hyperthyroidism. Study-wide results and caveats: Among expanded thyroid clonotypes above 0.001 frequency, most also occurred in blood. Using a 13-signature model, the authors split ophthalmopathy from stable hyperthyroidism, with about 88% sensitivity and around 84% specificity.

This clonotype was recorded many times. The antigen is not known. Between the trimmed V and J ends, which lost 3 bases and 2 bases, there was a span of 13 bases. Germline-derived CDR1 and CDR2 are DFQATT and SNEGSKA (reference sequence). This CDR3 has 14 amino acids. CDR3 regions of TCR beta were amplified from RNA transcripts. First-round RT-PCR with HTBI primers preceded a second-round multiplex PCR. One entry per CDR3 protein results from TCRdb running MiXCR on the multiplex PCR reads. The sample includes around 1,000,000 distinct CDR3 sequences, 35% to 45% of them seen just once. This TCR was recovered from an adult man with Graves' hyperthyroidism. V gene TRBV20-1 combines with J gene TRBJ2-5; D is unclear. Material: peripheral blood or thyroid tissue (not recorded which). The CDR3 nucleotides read TGCAGTGCTAGCCCTGGTCAGCTTCAAGAGACCCAGTACTTC. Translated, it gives CSASPGQLQETQYF.